This T cell receptor beta chain was identified during a study of T-cell memory formation after mild COVID-19. TCRdb reprocessed the 5' RACE reads via MiXCR and lists one record per CDR3 protein. The repertoire has about 45,000 distinct CDR3 sequences, more than 9% of them found once; the top ten carry 12%. The table lists this clonotype with a few counts. Germline lookup yields CDR1 SEHNR and CDR2 FQNEAQ (reference sequence). Deletions cut 4 bases from V and 1 base from J, with 16 bases between. This CDR3 region has 16 residues. The sequence derives from an adult woman who had mild COVID-19 (a few samples of this study predate the infection). Cell type and time point are not known. The chain uses TRBV7-9 and TRBJ2-5, with D perhaps matching TRBD1 or TRBD2 (5 bases each). The source material was PBMCs or a T cell subset sorted from them (not recorded which). The CDR3 coding sequence is TGTGCCAGCAGCTCGCCCGGGACCAAATTCCAAGAGACCCAGTACTTC. As protein: CASSSPGTKFQETQYF.